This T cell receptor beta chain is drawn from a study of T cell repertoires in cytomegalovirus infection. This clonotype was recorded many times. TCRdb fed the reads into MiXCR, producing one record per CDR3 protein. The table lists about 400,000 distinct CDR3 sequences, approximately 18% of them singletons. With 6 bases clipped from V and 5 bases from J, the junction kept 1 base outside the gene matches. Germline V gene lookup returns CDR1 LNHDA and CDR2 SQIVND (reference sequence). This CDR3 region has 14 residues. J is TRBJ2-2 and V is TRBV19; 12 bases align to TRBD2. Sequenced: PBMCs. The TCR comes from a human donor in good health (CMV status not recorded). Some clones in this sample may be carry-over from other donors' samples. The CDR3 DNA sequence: TGTGCCAGTAGACTAGCGGGGGGAACCGGGGAGCTGTTTTTT. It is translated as CASRLAGGTGELFF.